These 9 T cell receptor beta chains came from one sample sequenced in a study of blood T cell repertoires in COVID-19. Data came from immunoSEQ multiplex PCR; TCRdb stores just in-frame clones and leaves some out. The sample includes fewer than 250,000 clones, over 80% seen only once; the top ten take roughly 5%. Sequenced input: peripheral blood. These receptors were collected from a human donor in a cohort sampled during active COVID-19.

This clone was seen at least ten times. This sequence joins TRBV28 and TRBJ2-7; D unclear. The germline V gene has CDR1 MDHEN and CDR2 SYDVKM. The CDR3 has 13 amino acids. The V and J ends lost 6 bases and 9 bases respectively, with 18 bases between them. The CDR3, as DNA: TGTGCCAGCAGCCCATATTCCCATGCCGGGCAGTACTTC. Translating it yields CASSPYSHAGQYF.

About this clone: Different DNA sequences within this sample yield the same CDR3. The chain employs TRBV7-9 and TRBJ1-5; a weak D match, TRBD1 (6 bases). Germline V gene data show CDR1 as SEHNR and CDR2 as FQNEAQ (reference sequence). V gave up 4 bases and J gave up 1 base, with 8 bases separating them. The CDR3 sequence is 14 residues long. The CDR3 reads CASSSDRSNQPQHF. CDR3 coding DNA: TGTGCCAGCAGCTCCGACAGGAGCAATCAGCCCCAGCATTTT.

This clone has a single count. The J gene is TRBJ1-5, the V gene TRBV19; TRBD1 agrees at 7 bases. This CDR3 comprises 14 residues. Germline V gene sequence: CDR1 LNHDA, CDR2 SQIVND (reference sequence). J lost 0 bases, V lost 9 bases, and 5 bases had no gene match. CDR3 loop: CASLDRYSNQPQHF. In nucleotides, the CDR3 is TGTGCCAGCTTGGACAGGTATAGCAATCAGCCCCAGCATTTT.

This chain links TRBV6-5 with TRBJ2-3; D is possibly TRBD2 (5 bases). The V end lost 4 bases, the J end lost 1 base, and 15 bases lay between the germline ends. The germline gives CDR1 MNHEY, CDR2 SVGAGI. This CDR3 comprises 16 residues. The CDR3 DNA is TGTGCCAGCAGTTCTACTGAGGGATGGGGCACAGATACGCAGTATTTT. Its translation: CASSSTEGWGTDTQYF.

The chain combines TRBV24-1 with TRBJ2-1, with 8 bases identical to TRBD1. CDR1 is KGHDR, CDR2 SFDVKD, per germline. The CDR3 is made up of 13 amino acids. The junction had 5 bases not matched to a gene; V was cut back by 6 bases and J by 8 bases. CDR3 residues: CATSQGASDEQFF. The DNA of the CDR3 is TGTGCCACCAGTCAGGGGGCGTCGGATGAGCAGTTCTTC.

The V gene is TRBV6-5, the J gene TRBJ1-1; D is possibly TRBD1 (5 bases). Trimming pared 2 bases from V and 4 bases from J, leaving 11 bases between. Germline CDR1 and CDR2: MNHEY and SVGAGI. The CDR3 sequence is 14 residues long. CDR3 protein: CASSYPGGTTEAFF. The CDR3 DNA reads TGTGCCAGCAGTTACCCCGGGGGGACCACTGAAGCTTTCTTT.

The chain joins TRBV2 to TRBJ2-2; maybe TRBD2 (5 bases). The CDR3 is 15 residues long. V was cut by 3 bases and J by 5 bases, with 13 bases left in between. Germline assignment: CDR1 SNHLY and CDR2 FYNNEI. CDR3 DNA: TGTGCCAGCAGTGACGAGGGATTTGAAACCGGGGAGCTGTTTTTT. This codes for CASSDEGFETGELFF.

This clone has a single count. The chain joins TRBV20-1 to TRBJ2-7, with unresolved D. V lost 1 base and J lost 3, with 4 bases in between. CDR3 length: 11 residues. Germline V CDR1 and CDR2: DFQATT, SNEGSKA (reference sequence). The CDR3 DNA sequence: TGCAGTGCTAGAGTTAACTACGAGCAGTACTTC. Translating it yields CSARVNYEQYF.

J is TRBJ1-2 and V is TRBV6-4; the D gene is possibly TRBD1 (6 bases). The germline V gene has CDR1 MRHNA and CDR2 SNTAGT. Deletions cut 3 bases from V and 3 bases from J, with 11 bases between. This CDR3 is built from 14 residues. The CDR3 bases are TGTGCCAGCAGTGAGTCGACAGGTGACTATGGCTACACCTTC. Its protein is CASSESTGDYGYTF.